This T cell receptor (beta chain) was found in a study of OX40 agonist ivuxolimab in advanced cancers. In the study overall: Every patient in dose escalation had hepatocellular carcinoma, melanoma, renal cell or head and neck cancer.

With regard to this clone: No antigen is known for it.

The data were produced by immunoSEQ multiplex PCR, yet TCRdb's version contains in-frame clones alone and is incomplete. The sample records 48,000 or so clones, around 90% being singletons. Points from the study as a whole: Determination of antigen specificity was not performed for the expanded peripheral T cells.

V was clipped by 2 bases and J by 2 bases, with 19 bases between them. The CDR3 is 17 residues long. Germline V CDR1 and CDR2: MGHRA, YSYEKL. The chain combines TRBV4-1 with TRBJ2-7; tentatively, D is TRBD1 (7 bases). Specimen: CD4+ or CD8+ T cells sorted from blood, collected in a trial of the OX40 agonist ivuxolimab. The sequence derives from an adult with an advanced solid tumor such as melanoma, head and neck, liver or kidney cancer. DNA for the CDR3: TGCGCCAGCAGCCAAAGGGAGGTTGGGACAGTAACCTACGAGCAGTACTTC. It is translated as CASSQREVGTVTYEQYF.